The sequence of this TCR beta chain was determined in a study of blood T cell repertoires in COVID-19 (dated by TCRdb to about 2020). A note on the overall study: The collaborator samples originated in the United States, Italy and Spain and spanned the acute and convalescent phases of COVID-19. The samples were drawn from the first 160 participants of the ongoing ImmuneRACE study and from 950 to 1,500 subjects provided by 6 global collaborators. A freely available public database, intended as a resource for researchers studying the immune response to SARS-CoV-2, is where the repertoires were released. Deeply sampled blood TCRbeta repertoires from subjects exposed to, actively infected with, or recovered from COVID-19 were included in the dataset. A de-identified subject ID, COVID-19 status, age in years and sex were almost always included in the sample metadata. The material from the prospective study consisted of cDNA or gDNA derived from T cells, B-cell-depleted T cells, or PBMCs. HLA class I and class II types, where available, came from metadata supplied by the sample provider rather than from assay-based typing.

Overall study results and their limits: Clinical and demographic metadata were provided uncurated, with the amount varying by source and participant.

Looking up the germline V gene yields CDR1 SGHRS and CDR2 YFSETQ. The junction shows trimming of 3 bases on V and 2 bases on J, and the gene matches do not reach 4 bases of it. From cysteine to phenylalanine, the CDR3 is 14 amino acids long. Only CDR3 DNA is held: 42 bases, read in frame from base 1. TCRbeta CDR3 regions were amplified from genomic DNA using the immunoSEQ Assay, a bias-controlled multiplex PCR. On the study's bioinformatics: The number of nucleated cells in each sample was estimated from the amplification of reference gene primers within the assay. To quantify the absolute abundance of each unique TCRbeta CDR3 rearrangement, sequence reads were collapsed and filtered. For each sample, productive Simpson clonality was calculated as the square root of Simpson's diversity index over productive rearrangements. This immuneACCESS table, as held by TCRdb, lists in-frame sequences with V and J called but not all clones. Of the missing ones, under half trace to an unresolved V gene in checked studies; the others have no known cause. Clone size and the V and J calls come from that table; the DNA yielded D and trimming. This sample is represented by under 200,000 clones; 60% to 85% of them were singletons. 8% to 9.5% of the sample is taken by the ten largest.

Whole blood was collected in K2EDTA tubes by collaborating institutions according to the institutions' own protocols. Collaborator samples were shipped for TCRbeta analysis as frozen whole blood, isolated PBMCs, or DNA extracted from either sample type. As concerns this clone: Which antigen it targets is not known. The input lacks base qualities; no much larger clone sits a single base away.

What was sequenced was peripheral blood. The rearrangement combines TRBV5-1 with TRBJ1-2; 7 bases in the junction line up with TRBD1. The TCR sequence derives from a man in his 60s with acute or convalescent COVID-19. Here is the DNA: TGCGCCAGCAGCTCCCTGGACAGGAACTATGGCTACACCTTC. It specifies CASSSLDRNYGYTF.